This T cell receptor beta chain was sequenced during a study of blood T cell repertoires in COVID-19. V shed 3 bases and J shed 4 bases, with 13 bases lying between them. Germline lookup yields CDR1 LNHDA and CDR2 SQIVND (reference sequence). The CDR3 sequence is 15 residues long. Assay: immunoSEQ multiplex PCR; the TCRdb copy retains only in-frame clones and omits some. This sample has about 140,000 clones, with 70% to 90% found just once. The source of this sequence is a woman aged 55-70 years with acute or convalescent COVID-19. Specimen: peripheral blood. This chain uses TRBV19 with TRBJ1-5; no definite D call. The CDR3 spells CASSMMATGNQPQHF. CDR3 bases: TGTGCCAGTAGTATGATGGCTACGGGAAATCAGCCCCAGCATTTT. The full variable domain, with the rest looked up from reference TRBV19 and TRBJ1-5, is DGGITQSPKYLFRKEGQNVTLSCEQNLNHDAMYWYRQDPGQGLRLIYYSQIVNDFQKGDIAEGYSVSREKKESFPLTVTSAQKNPTAFYLCASSMMATGNQPQHFGDGTRLSIL.